Following are 17 T cell receptor beta chains from one sample sequenced in a study of blood T cell repertoires in COVID-19. Here immunoSEQ multiplex PCR was the method, and the copy in TCRdb shows in-frame clones only, minus some. The repertoire holds 250,000 to 350,000 clones, with about 87% as singletons. Sequencing was performed on peripheral blood. The receptor set was obtained from a woman in her 50s with COVID-19, enrolled during active disease.

The CDR3 spells CASSLDGSGRAIKEQFF. The CDR3 nucleotides read TGCGCCAGCAGCTTGGACGGAAGCGGGAGGGCCATAAAAGAGCAGTTCTTC. The chain combines TRBV5-1 with TRBJ2-1, with 10 bases that match TRBD2. V shed 0 bases, J shed 10 bases, and the junction held 13 bases outside the gene matches. The CDR3 runs to 17 residues. Germline assignment: CDR1 SGHRS and CDR2 YFSETQ. Complete variable domain (other parts from reference TRBV5-1 and TRBJ2-1): KAGVTQTPRYLIKTRGQQVTLSCSPISGHRSVSWYQQTPGQGLQFLFEYFSETQRNKGNFPGRFSGRQFSNSRSEMNVSTLELGDSALYLCASSLDGSGRAIKEQFFGPGTRLTVL.

The chain couples TRBV6-2 or TRBV6-3 to TRBJ1-1; 7 positions match TRBD1. The germline CDR1 and CDR2 sequences are MNHEY and SVGEGT. CDR3 size: 17 residues. With 6 bases clipped from V and 1 base from J, the junction kept 14 bases outside the gene matches. The CDR3 region has the DNA TGTGCCAGCAGACCTTCGGACAGGACAGGTACGAACACTGAAGCTTTCTTT. Translating gives CASRPSDRTGTNTEAFF.

This clone was recorded at least ten times. V gene TRBV5-1 combines with J gene TRBJ2-7, with TRBD2 matching over 9 bases. This CDR3 contains 15 residues. With V trimmed by 2 bases and J by 0 bases, 3 bases remained unmatched. CDR1 is SGHRS and CDR2 is YFSETQ in the germline V gene. CDR3: CASSFSGGSSYEQYF. The CDR3 DNA is TGCGCCAGCAGCTTTAGCGGGGGAAGCTCCTACGAGCAGTACTTC.

The chain has TRBV19 and TRBJ1-1, with 7 bases aligning to TRBD1. V shed 7 bases and J 0 bases; nucleotides not matched to a gene: 5. Germline lookup yields CDR1 LNHDA and CDR2 SQIVND (reference sequence). The CDR3 spans 14 residues. The CDR3 nucleotides are TGTGCCAGTATCCCGGGGACAGTGAACACTGAAGCTTTCTTT. The encoded protein is CASIPGTVNTEAFF.

V gene TRBV21-1 combines with J gene TRBJ2-5; the table assigns TRBD1, which was not confirmed against the DNA. TRBV21-1 is deemed a pseudogene. The CDR3 length is 15 residues. The CDR3 nucleotides are TGTGCCAGCAGCAAAATAGGGGAATTGCAAGAGACCCAGTACTTC. Translated: CASSKIGELQETQYF.

The chain links TRBV3-1 (or the pseudogene TRBV3-2) to TRBJ1-4, with 9 bases aligning to TRBD1. V was clipped by 5 bases and J by 3 bases; unmatched bases: 4. The CDR3 is 15 residues long. Per the germline V gene, CDR1 is LGHDT and CDR2 is YNNKEL (reference sequence). CDR3 protein: CASSSQGASNEKLFF. CDR3 nucleotides: TGTGCCAGCAGCTCACAGGGGGCGTCTAATGAAAAACTGTTTTTT.

The table lists this clone with a count of one. The chain combines TRBV29-1 with TRBJ2-2; 8 nucleotides match TRBD2. V shed 7 bases and J 1 base; nucleotides not matched to a gene: 5. Germline V gene lookup returns CDR1 SQVTM and CDR2 ANQGSEA. This CDR3 region has 14 residues. The CDR3 bases are TGCAGCGCCATAGCGGGAAAGAACACCGGGGAGCTGTTTTTT. Translated: CSAIAGKNTGELFF.

The chain uses TRBV5-4 and TRBJ2-2; 7 nucleotides align to TRBD2. The V and J ends lost 0 bases and 9 bases, in that order; junction bases with no gene match: 5. There are 14 residues in the CDR3. Germline CDR1 reads SGHNT; CDR2 reads YYREEE (reference sequence). The CDR3 nucleotides read TGTGCCAGCAGCTTGGCAGCGGGGACCCGGGAGCTGTTTTTT. Residues: CASSLAAGTRELFF.

This chain links TRBV5-1 with TRBJ2-1; the match to TRBD2 covers 13 bases. The germline CDR1 and CDR2 sequences are SGHRS and YFSETQ. Trimming at V came to 4 bases and at J to 3 bases, leaving 10 bases not matched to a gene. This CDR3 has 18 residues. The CDR3 sequence is CASSPWTSGRDFYNEQFF. For the CDR3, the DNA is TGCGCCAGCAGCCCGTGGACTAGCGGGAGAGATTTCTACAATGAGCAGTTCTTC.

V gene TRBV7-9 combines with J gene TRBJ1-2; 9 bases match TRBD1. V was pared by 5 bases and J by 3 bases, with 4 bases of the junction left unmatched. The CDR3 contains 14 residues. The germline V gene encodes CDR1 SEHNR and CDR2 FQNEAQ (reference sequence). CDR3 in amino acids: CASSETGGYYGYTF. The CDR3 DNA reads as TGTGCCAGCAGCGAAACAGGGGGCTACTATGGCTACACCTTC. The whole variable domain, filled in from reference TRBV7-9 and TRBJ1-2, reads DTGVSQNPRHKITKRGQNVTFRCDPISEHNRLYWYRQTLGQGPEFLTYFQNEAQLEKSRLLSDRFSAERPKGSFSTLEIQRTEQGDSAMYLCASSETGGYYGYTFGSGTRLTVV.

This chain links TRBV7-9 with TRBJ1-1, with TRBD1 as a possible D gene (5 bases). This CDR3 region has 13 residues. CDR1 and CDR2 (germline): SEHNR, FQNEAQ (reference sequence). The V gene lost 5 bases and the J gene lost 1 base, with 8 bases spanning the gap. CDR3 protein: CASSKTGNTEAFF. CDR3 in DNA: TGTGCCAGCAGCAAAACAGGGAACACTGAAGCTTTCTTT.

V gene TRBV9 combines with J gene TRBJ2-1; D possibly corresponds to TRBD2 (5 bases). CDR1 SGDLS and CDR2 YYNGEE come from the germline V gene. V was shortened by 5 bases and J by 9 bases, with 18 bases between the two germline ends. The CDR3 runs to 14 residues. Here the CDR3 DNA reads TGTGCCAGCAGTAAGAACCCTGAGGGTAGTGAGCAGTTCTTC. It encodes CASSKNPEGSEQFF.

The CDR3 DNA is TGCAGCGTTGTAGCGGGCAACACTGAAGCTTTCTTT. Its protein is CSVVAGNTEAFF. The chain couples TRBV29-1 to TRBJ1-1; D gene ambiguous. The germline CDR1 and CDR2 sequences are SQVTM and ANQGSEA. V lost 4 bases and J lost 2, with 8 bases in between. The CDR3 totals 12 residues. The full variable domain, completed using reference TRBV29-1 and TRBJ1-1, is SAVISQKPSRDICQRGTSLTIQCQVDSQVTMMFWYRQQPGQSLTLIATANQGSEATYESGFVIDKFPISRPNLTFSTLTVSNMSPEDSSIYLCSVVAGNTEAFFGQGTRLTVV.

The chain combines TRBV5-6 with TRBJ1-4; D perhaps matches TRBD1 (5 bases). The CDR3 has 14 amino acids. Per germline, CDR1 SGHDT and CDR2 YYEEEE. V was clipped by 1 base and J by 7 bases, with 11 bases between them. The CDR3 reads CASSLPGPGEKLFF. The CDR3 region has the DNA TGTGCCAGCAGCTTGCCAGGGCCCGGTGAAAAACTGTTTTTT.

The chain combines TRBV5-6 with TRBJ2-7; the match to TRBD1 covers 8 bases. Germline CDR1 SGHDT, CDR2 YYEEEE. V was pared by 3 bases and J by 0 bases, with 11 bases of the junction left unmatched. This CDR3 has 17 residues. The CDR3 DNA is TGTGCCAGCAGCTGGAACCCGGGACAGGTTAGCTCCTACGAGCAGTACTTC. Amino acids: CASSWNPGQVSSYEQYF.

The V gene is TRBV5-5, the J gene TRBJ2-1; TRBD1 might be the D (6 bases). The length of the CDR3 is 14 residues. Trimming removed 0 bases at V and 8 bases at J, with 12 bases between. The germline CDR1 and CDR2 sequences are SGHKS and YYEKEE (reference sequence). The CDR3 spells CASSLGPGADEQFF. CDR3 nucleotides: TGTGCCAGCAGCTTGGGTCCAGGGGCGGATGAGCAGTTCTTC.

The chain carries TRBV7-2 and TRBJ1-5; D perhaps matches TRBD1 (6 bases). V lost 1 base to trimming and J lost 2 bases, with 12 bases between them. The germline V gene encodes CDR1 SGHTA and CDR2 FQGNSA. The CDR3 is made up of 16 amino acids. The CDR3 reads CASSLDRVVGNQPQHF. The CDR3 DNA follows: TGTGCCAGCAGCTTAGACAGGGTAGTGGGCAATCAGCCCCAGCATTTT.